This section outlines one T cell receptor (beta chain) sequence together with its context. The method was immunoSEQ multiplex PCR; TCRdb's version includes in-frame clones alone and lacks a portion of them. The table has approximately 1.5 million clones, 98% to 99% seen once. CDR3 length: 15 residues. CDR1 LNHDA and CDR2 SQIVND come from the germline V gene (reference sequence). The V segment lost 6 bases and the J segment 6 bases; nucleotides outside the gene matches: 8. This entry comes from a study of shared clonotypes between healthy human individuals. The material sequenced was naive CD4+ T cells sorted from blood. Subset given: CD45RA+ positively selected. This chain connects TRBV19 to TRBJ2-1, with 10 bases matching TRBD2. The sequence was obtained from a young man in good health. The CDR3 spells CASRLLAGDFNEQFF. CDR3 bases: TGTGCCAGTAGACTTCTAGCGGGAGATTTCAATGAGCAGTTCTTC.